This T cell receptor (beta chain) emerged from a study of cytomegalovirus exposure and HLA in healthy donors. Findings and caveats of the study: Later analysis identified a missense DCLRE1C variant that was linked to TCR beta V- and J-gene trimming. A further, later analysis showed that HLA-associated TCR beta chains (compared with equally common others) were more clonally expanded. In vitro work confirmed that a few CMV-associated chains recognize CMV antigens.

About this clone: What it binds is not known.

Each of the donors was a healthy bone marrow donor. The CDR3 sequence is 13 residues long. Between the trimmed V and J ends, which lost 1 base and 2 bases, there was a span of 6 bases. In germline, CDR1 is SEHNR, CDR2 FQNEAQ (reference sequence). PCR used 60 Vbeta primers and 13 Jbeta primers. Libraries were prepared by immunoSEQ multiplex PCR; TCRdb keeps only in-frame clonotypes and omits some of them. The sample has roughly 51,000 clones. The genes are TRBV7-9 and TRBJ2-7; possible D gene TRBD1, 5 bases. This receptor was taken from a male donor in good health and CMV-seropositive. The material sequenced was PBMCs. The CDR3 is CASSLGRAYEQYF. In DNA form, the CDR3 reads TGTGCCAGCAGCTTAGGCAGGGCCTACGAGCAGTACTTC.